This entry concerns a single T cell receptor beta chain. This sample is part of a study of T cell clones after liver transplantation. Study-wide context: In this trial, immunosuppression withdrawal was attempted within 2 years of liver transplant.

The ends were cut back, 5 bases at V and 1 base at J, with 12 bases in the middle. The CDR3 loop spans 15 amino acids. The germline CDR1 and CDR2 sequences are SEHNR and FQNEAQ (reference sequence). Clones were sequenced by immunoSEQ multiplex PCR, and TCRdb holds only the in-frame ones, with some missing. The sample shows tens of thousands of clones, under 85% of them seen only once. The chain combines TRBV7-9 with TRBJ2-1, with a possible D match to TRBD2 (5 bases). This receptor was identified in a human patient who received a liver transplant. Some T cells may have originated in the graft donor. The sequenced sample was CD4+ T cells from blood, obtained at the 22-month timepoint. In DNA, the CDR3 is TGTGCCAGCAGCCCCGGCCGGGGTTCCTACAATGAGCAGTTCTTC. Its translation is CASSPGRGSYNEQFF.